This T cell receptor beta chain comes out of a study of blood T cell repertoires in COVID-19. Study at large: Acute and convalescent COVID-19 samples came from the United States, Italy and Spain. In each case, the material was cDNA or gDNA derived from T cells, B-cell-depleted T cells, or PBMCs.

How the authors handled the data: Estimated nucleated cell counts came from reference gene primer amplification. The repertoire was sequenced with immunoSEQ multiplex PCR; TCRdb's copy has only in-frame clones and lacks some. The DNA was the basis for D and trimming; V, J and clone size are from that table. This sample has 200,000 to 250,000 clones, with around 89% found just once. Germline CDR1 is DFQATT and CDR2 is SNEGSKA (reference sequence). The CDR3 is made up of 10 amino acids. V gave up 3 bases and J gave up 7 bases, with 6 bases separating them. The receptor's source is a man between 65 and 85 years old with acute or convalescent COVID-19. Sequenced: peripheral blood. V is TRBV20-1 and J is TRBJ1-2; the D is unclear. In nucleotides, the CDR3 is TGCAGTGCTAGGGCAGGTGGCTACACCTTC. It yields the protein CSARAGGYTF.